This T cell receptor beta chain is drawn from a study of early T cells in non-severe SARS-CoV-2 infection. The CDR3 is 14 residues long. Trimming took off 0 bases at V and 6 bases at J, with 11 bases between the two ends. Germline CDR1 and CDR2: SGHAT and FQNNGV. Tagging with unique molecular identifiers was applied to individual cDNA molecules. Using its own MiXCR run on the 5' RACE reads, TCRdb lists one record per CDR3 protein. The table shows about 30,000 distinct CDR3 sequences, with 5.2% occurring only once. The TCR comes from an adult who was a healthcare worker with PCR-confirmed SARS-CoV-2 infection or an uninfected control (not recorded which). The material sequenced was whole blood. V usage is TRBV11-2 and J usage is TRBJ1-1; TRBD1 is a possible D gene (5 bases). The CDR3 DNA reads TGTGCCAGCAGCTTAGATTGGGCAGGGTCTGAAGCTTTCTTT. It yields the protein CASSLDWAGSEAFF. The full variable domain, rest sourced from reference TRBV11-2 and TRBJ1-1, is EAGVAQSPRYKIIEKRQSVAFWCNPISGHATLYWYQQILGQGPKLLIQFQNNGVVDDSQLPKDRFSAERLKGVDSTLKIQPAKLEDSAVYLCASSLDWAGSEAFFGQGTRLTVV.